A single sample is the source of the 29 T cell receptor beta chains below, sequenced in a study of T cell clonotyping in hematopoietic cell transplantation. Clones were read by immunoSEQ multiplex PCR, and TCRdb kept only the in-frame ones, dropping some. Counted here are some 30,000 clones, around 80% occurring once; the ten biggest clones make up around 6.5%. Regarding time point: recipient sample about 28 days before transplant, after cytoreduction. The sequences come from peripheral blood mononuclear cells, collected before stem cell transplant. Receptors were obtained from a woman in her 30s with chronic myeloid leukemia. Some clones in this sample may be carry-over from other donors' samples.

The chain recombines TRBV13 with TRBJ2-7, with D uncertain. The germline CDR1 and CDR2 sequences are PRHDT and FYEKMQ (reference sequence). The CDR3 has 12 amino acids. The V gene lost 3 bases and the J gene lost 6 bases, with 9 bases spanning the gap. The CDR3 reads CASSFSGSEQYV. In DNA form, the CDR3 reads TGTGCCAGCAGCTTCAGTGGTTCCGAGCAGTACGTC.

In its sample, this clone was seen a few times. The CDR3 loop is CASSQASGGYTF. CDR3 bases: TGCGCCAGCAGCCAAGCCTCAGGTGGCTACACCTTC. V usage is TRBV4-1 and J usage is TRBJ1-2; D is ambiguous. Germline lookup yields CDR1 MGHRA and CDR2 YSYEKL. The V end was cut by 1 base, the J end by 7 bases, with 7 bases between. The CDR3 length is 12 residues.

The gene calls are TRBV19 and TRBJ2-5, with 9 nucleotides matching TRBD2. Germline-derived CDR1 and CDR2 are LNHDA and SQIVND (reference sequence). The CDR3 covers 14 residues. V dropped 9 bases and J dropped 5; count of bases not matched to a gene: 10. The CDR3 protein is CASESGGFGETQYF. In DNA, the CDR3 is TGTGCCAGCGAGAGCGGGGGGTTCGGGGAGACCCAGTACTTC.

The chain links TRBV11-2 to TRBJ1-2; D unresolved. In germline, CDR1 is SGHAT, CDR2 FQNNGV. The ends were cut back, 5 bases at V and 8 bases at J, with 15 bases in the middle. CDR3 length: 13 amino acids. The CDR3 here is CASSLTPRHGYTF. Written as DNA, the CDR3 is TGTGCCAGCAGCCTTACCCCGAGGCACGGCTACACCTTC.

V gene TRBV27 combines with J gene TRBJ1-5; no definite D call. Germline values: CDR1 MNHEY, CDR2 SMNVEV (reference sequence). The V end was cut by 5 bases, the J end by 1 base, with 12 bases between. The CDR3 consists of 15 residues. The CDR3 region has the DNA TGTGCCAGCAGTGCGCGGGTCGGAAGCAATCAGCCCCAGCATTTT. This translates into CASSARVGSNQPQHF.

This clone was recorded once. The chain employs TRBV10-3 and TRBJ2-7; D is uncertain. Germline-derived CDR1 and CDR2 are ENHRY and SYGVKD. This CDR3 has 11 amino acids. V was trimmed by 10 bases and J by 6 bases, leaving 13 bases between them. The CDR3 spells CATREAIEQYF. Written as DNA, the CDR3 is TGTGCCACAAGAGAGGCGATCGAGCAGTACTTC.

This clone appeared a single time. The rearrangement links TRBV2 to TRBJ1-5; TRBD1 aligns across 9 bases. Per germline, CDR1 SNHLY and CDR2 FYNNEI. V gave up 6 bases and J gave up 7 bases; unmatched junction bases: 1. This CDR3 region has 12 residues. CDR3 DNA sequence: TGTGCCAGCAGGGGACAGGGACAGCCCCAGCATTTT. Amino acid sequence: CASRGQGQPQHF.

A single count supports this clone. The rearrangement uses TRBV9 and TRBJ2-7; 7 bases fit TRBD2. J was trimmed by 1 base and V by 4 bases; bases with no gene match: 14. This CDR3 is built from 17 residues. Per germline, CDR1 SGDLS and CDR2 YYNGEE. The CDR3 region has the DNA TGTGCCAGCAGCCCCCGCGTTGGCGGGGGTTGGTCCTACGAGCAGTACTTC. Translation: CASSPRVGGGWSYEQYF.

The chain couples TRBV6-5 to TRBJ2-2; D not resolved. The V end lost 2 bases, the J end lost 3 bases, and 10 bases lay between the germline ends. Germline V gene data show CDR1 as MNHEY and CDR2 as SVGAGI. The CDR3 is made up of 15 amino acids. The CDR3 protein is CASSYETVYTGELFF. The CDR3 DNA follows: TGTGCCAGCAGTTACGAGACGGTTTACACCGGGGAGCTGTTTTTT.

This rearrangement joins TRBV30 to TRBJ2-5; 10 nucleotides line up with TRBD2. CDR1 and CDR2 from the germline V gene are GTSNPN and SVGIG (reference sequence). The CDR3 totals 15 residues. J gave up 3 bases and V 5 bases, and 9 bases lay outside the gene matches. The CDR3 nucleotides are TGTGCCTGGGGGAGGGCCAGCGGGGGGGAAGAGACCCAGTACTTC. This sequence encodes CAWGRASGGEETQYF.

The V and J genes are TRBV2 and TRBJ1-2; D unresolved. Germline V gene lookup returns CDR1 SNHLY and CDR2 FYNNEI. V was trimmed by 6 bases and J by 0 bases, leaving 11 bases between them. This CDR3 contains 14 residues. CDR3 loop: CASSPQEANYGYTF. The DNA of the CDR3 is TGTGCCAGCAGCCCTCAAGAGGCTAACTATGGCTACACCTTC.

The chain joins TRBV9 to TRBJ2-7; 7 bases line up with TRBD1. Germline V CDR1 and CDR2: SGDLS, YYNGEE. CDR3 length equals 15 residues. V gave up 3 bases and J gave up 2 bases; unmatched junction bases: 8. CDR3: CASSAQTGNPYEQYF. For the CDR3, the DNA is TGTGCCAGCAGCGCTCAGACAGGGAATCCCTACGAGCAGTACTTC.

V and J are TRBV19 and TRBJ1-1, with a tentative D call TRBD1 (5 bases). CDR3 size: 14 residues. The V gene's germline CDR1 is LNHDA and CDR2 SQIVND (reference sequence). Trimming shortened V by 7 bases and J by 4 bases, and 16 bases separated the two germline ends. DNA of the CDR3: TGTGCCAGTACCCTCGGGGGTGGGCGCACTGAAGCTTTCTTT. Translating it yields CASTLGGGRTEAFF.

This clone appeared a few times. The chain uses TRBV6-1 and TRBJ1-1; possible D gene TRBD1, 5 bases. CDR1 and CDR2 (germline): MNHNS, SASEGT. The CDR3 length is 13 residues. V was shortened by 4 bases and J by 3 bases, with 9 bases between the two germline ends. The CDR3 here is CASSATEYTEAFF. In nucleotides, the CDR3 is TGTGCCAGCAGTGCGACAGAGTACACTGAAGCTTTCTTT.

The count of this clone is one. The chain carries TRBV6-5 and TRBJ2-7; D not certain. Per the germline V gene, CDR1 is MNHEY and CDR2 is SVGAGI. The CDR3 has 15 amino acids. With 6 bases removed from V and 4 bases from J, the gap between germline ends came to 19 bases. CDR3 DNA: TGTGCCAGCAGCGAATCGTGGGGTTGGGGATACGAGCAGTACTTC. Translation gives CASSESWGWGYEQYF.

This clone has a single count. The chain combines TRBV9 with TRBJ2-5; no definite D call. This CDR3 has 12 amino acids. Germline V gene lookup returns CDR1 SGDLS and CDR2 YYNGEE. Trimming shortened V by 0 bases and J by 1 base, and 1 base separated the two germline ends. The CDR3 DNA sequence: TGTGCCAGCAGCGTAGGCCAAGAGACCCAGTACTTC. As protein: CASSVGQETQYF.

This clone was recorded only once. J is TRBJ1-1 and V is TRBV2; D is perhaps TRBD1 (6 bases). The V gene's germline CDR1 is SNHLY and CDR2 FYNNEI. Trimming took 6 bases from V and 0 from J, leaving 11 bases between them. This CDR3 has 14 amino acids. CDR3 DNA: TGTGCCAGCAGGGACTCAGGGGTGAACACTGAAGCTTTCTTT. This encodes CASRDSGVNTEAFF.

The chain has TRBV28 and TRBJ1-2, with TRBD1 identical over 11 bases. CDR3 length: 16 residues. The V and J ends lost 1 base and 4 bases, in that order; junction bases with no gene match: 5. Per the germline V gene, CDR1 is MDHEN and CDR2 is SYDVKM. In nucleotides, the CDR3 is TGTGCCAGCAGTTTATACGGGACAGGGGGAACCTATGGCTACACCTTC. Its translation: CASSLYGTGGTYGYTF.

The gene calls are TRBV6-5 and TRBJ1-2; D gene unclear. V lost 0 bases to trimming and J lost 4 bases, with 12 bases between them. There are 15 residues in the CDR3. From germline, CDR1 is MNHEY and CDR2 SVGAGI. For the CDR3, the DNA is TGTGCCAGCAGTTACTCTTTTCATCGCGGCTATGGCTACACCTTC. This sequence encodes CASSYSFHRGYGYTF.

CDR3 protein: CASSFSHRGPNTEAFF. CDR3 in DNA: TGTGCCAGCAGCTTTTCCCACAGGGGGCCGAACACTGAAGCTTTCTTT. The chain has TRBV7-8 and TRBJ1-1; 9 nucleotides agree with TRBD1. Germline loops: CDR1 SGHVS, CDR2 FQNEAQ. This CDR3 is built from 16 residues. Trimming at V came to 3 bases and at J to 1 base, leaving 6 bases not matched to a gene.

The sample holds a few counts of this clone. The chain combines TRBV4-1 with TRBJ1-6; 8 bases agree with TRBD1. With V trimmed by 1 base and J by 8 bases, 4 bases remained unmatched. Germline V lookup: CDR1 MGHRA, CDR2 YSYEKL. The CDR3 extends over 15 amino acids. In nucleotides, the CDR3 is TGCGCCAGCAGCCAAGCCCGGACAGGGCATTCACCCCTCCACTTT. Translating it yields CASSQARTGHSPLHF.

The table lists this clone with a count of one. The V gene is TRBV7-9, the J gene TRBJ1-2; 8 nucleotides align to TRBD1. The CDR3 has 16 amino acids. Per germline, CDR1 SEHNR and CDR2 FQNEAQ (reference sequence). J lost 5 bases, V lost 5 bases, and 13 bases had no gene match. The CDR3 DNA reads as TGTGCCAGCAGCCCAAAACCAGGACAGGGAGGGTATGGCTACACCTTC. Translated: CASSPKPGQGGYGYTF.

This rearrangement joins TRBV4-1 to TRBJ2-7; tentative D call: TRBD2 (6 bases). The germline gives CDR1 MGHRA, CDR2 YSYEKL. V lost 4 bases and J 3 bases, leaving 13 bases between the germline ends. There are 14 residues in the CDR3. The CDR3 region is CASSLTHGGYEQYF. The CDR3 DNA sequence: TGCGCCAGCAGCCTAACCCACGGGGGCTACGAGCAGTACTTC.

The chain joins TRBV11-2 to TRBJ1-2; perhaps TRBD1 as D (6 bases). Germline CDR1 and CDR2: SGHAT and FQNNGV. The ends were cut back, 5 bases at V and 8 bases at J, with 15 bases in the middle. The CDR3 loop spans 13 amino acids. Written as DNA, the CDR3 is TGTGCCAGCAGCCAACAGGGTTCAGCGGGCTACACCTTC. The encoded protein is CASSQQGSAGYTF.

The genes are TRBV5-6 and TRBJ2-1; 9 bases align to TRBD1. This CDR3 is built from 17 residues. The V gene's germline CDR1 is SGHDT and CDR2 YYEEEE. V lost 3 bases to trimming and J lost 0 bases; unmatched junction nucleotides: 7. This chain's CDR3 is CASSSGQGRVSYNEQFF. The CDR3 DNA reads as TGTGCCAGCAGCTCGGGACAGGGAAGGGTCTCCTACAATGAGCAGTTCTTC.

The J gene is TRBJ1-1, the V gene TRBV6-5; TRBD1 might be the D (6 bases). The CDR3 contains 14 residues. V was cut by 5 bases and J by 4 bases, with 14 bases left in between. Germline CDR1 and CDR2: MNHEY and SVGAGI. The CDR3 reads CASSRTEVVTEAFF. The DNA for the CDR3 is TGTGCCAGCAGTAGGACAGAGGTGGTCACTGAAGCTTTCTTT.

The V and J genes are TRBV2 and TRBJ1-1, with D uncertain. The ends were cut back, 6 bases at V and 3 bases at J, with 8 bases in the middle. This CDR3 spans 12 amino acids. Germline CDR1 SNHLY, CDR2 FYNNEI. CDR3 sequence (DNA): TGTGCCAGCAGCGTCCAGTACACTGAAGCTTTCTTT. It specifies CASSVQYTEAFF.

V usage is TRBV27 and J usage is TRBJ1-1; perhaps TRBD1 as D (5 bases). The germline V gene encodes CDR1 MNHEY and CDR2 SMNVEV (reference sequence). The V end lost 3 bases, the J end lost 5 bases, and 16 bases lay between the germline ends. The CDR3 is 15 residues long. CDR3 nucleotide sequence: TGTGCCAGCAGTTTGACAGTCTTGGCACAGACTGAAGCTTTCTTT. The encoded protein is CASSLTVLAQTEAFF.

The rearrangement joins TRBV7-6 to TRBJ2-3; 12 nucleotides align to TRBD2. Trimming at V came to 5 bases and at J to 3 bases, leaving 6 bases not matched to a gene. Germline V gene sequence: CDR1 SGHVS, CDR2 FNYEAQ. CDR3 length: 16 amino acids. The CDR3 DNA follows: TGTGCCAGCAGCCCCCGTGGACTAGCGGGGACAGATACGCAGTATTTT. Its protein is CASSPRGLAGTDTQYF.